These T cell receptor beta chains were read from a single sample in a study of PD-1 blockade in classical Hodgkin lymphoma. Measured with immunoSEQ multiplex PCR; TCRdb has only the in-frame clones, and not every one. The sample includes 7,300 or so clones, 82% of them seen just once. The specimen comprised peripheral blood mononuclear cells (PBMCs), sampled before the fourth cycle of nivolumab. These receptors came from a human donor with classical Hodgkin lymphoma. The CDR3 runs from the conserved cysteine through the conserved F or W. The D gene is left open where the match is weak. Not all rows give a size; the values are once, few, many and, for expanded clones, a class.

D: TRBD1
V: TRBV5-1
length: 16
J: TRBJ1-4
size: .
DNA: TGCGCCAGCAGCTGGACCGGGACAGGGGAAAATGAAAAACTGTTTTTT
CDR3: CASSWTGTGENEKLFF

D: .
V: TRBV5-4
length: 12
J: TRBJ2-5
size: .
DNA: TGTGCCAGCAGCTTAGACGGAGAGACCCAGTACTTC
CDR3: CASSLDGETQYF

D: TRBD1
V: TRBV4-3
length: 13
J: TRBJ1-6
size: .
DNA: TGCGCCAGCAGCCAGGGGACAGACTCACCCCTCCACTTT
CDR3: CASSQGTDSPLHF

D: TRBD1
V: TRBV14
length: 16
J: TRBJ1-2
size: .
DNA: TGTGCCAGCAGCCTCGTGGGACAGGGGGGGCTCTATGGCTACACCTTC
CDR3: CASSLVGQGGLYGYTF

D: TRBD1
V: TRBV9
length: 14
J: TRBJ1-6
size: .
DNA: TGTGCCAGCAGCCGGACAGGGGGAGGTTCACCCCTCCACTTT
CDR3: CASSRTGGGSPLHF

D: TRBD1
V: TRBV7-9
length: 14
J: TRBJ1-4
size: .
DNA: TGTGCCAGCAGCCCTCAGGGGGCGTCCAAAAAACTGTTTTTT
CDR3: CASSPQGASKKLFF

D: .
V: TRBV4-3
length: 17
J: TRBJ1-5
size: .
DNA: TGCGCCAGCAGCCAAGACTCCTGGGTACAGCAGAATCAGCCCCAGCATTTT
CDR3: CASSQDSWVQQNQPQHF

D: TRBD1
V: TRBV2
length: 14
J: TRBJ1-6
size: .
DNA: TGTGCCAGCAGGGCGACAGGGGGCGGTTCACCCCTCCACTTT
CDR3: CASRATGGGSPLHF

D: .
V: TRBV19
length: 15
J: TRBJ2-7
size: .
DNA: TGTGCCAGTAAGCCCCGACATGGACTTACCTACGAGCAGTACTTC
CDR3: CASKPRHGLTYEQYF

D: TRBD1
V: TRBV19
length: 15
J: TRBJ1-5
size: .
DNA: TGTGCCAGTAGTATAGATGGGGACAGGGCTCAGCCCCAGCATTTT
CDR3: CASSIDGDRAQPQHF

D: .
V: TRBV6-4
length: 14
J: TRBJ2-3
size: .
DNA: TGTGCCAGCGGGGCGGGGGCAGGCACAGATACGCAGTATTTT
CDR3: CASGAGAGTDTQYF

D: .
V: TRBV19
length: 18
J: TRBJ2-7
size: .
DNA: TGTGCCAGTAGTAAGGGGGTAATCTTGGGTCCCCTTCCCTACGAGCAGTACTTC
CDR3: CASSKGVILGPLPYEQYF

D: .
V: TRBV9
length: 15
J: TRBJ2-3
size: .
DNA: TGTGCCAGCAGCTTAGCAACAGGTGGCACAGATACGCAGTATTTT
CDR3: CASSLATGGTDTQYF

D: TRBD1
V: TRBV6-6
length: 15
J: TRBJ1-6
size: once
DNA: TGTGCCAGCAGGACAGGGTTTCCCTATAATTCACCCCTCCACTTT
CDR3: CASRTGFPYNSPLHF

D: TRBD2
V: TRBV6-4
length: 15
J: TRBJ2-3
size: .
DNA: TGTGCCAGCAGTGAACGGGGACTAGCCACAGATACGCAGTATTTT
CDR3: CASSERGLATDTQYF

D: TRBD1
V: TRBV7-8
length: 12
J: TRBJ2-2
size: few
DNA: TGTGCCAGCAGCTTCGGACAGGTTGAGCTGTTTTTT
CDR3: CASSFGQVELFF

D: .
V: TRBV7-9
length: 15
J: TRBJ1-6
size: .
DNA: TGTGCCAGCAGCTCAACACAGGGAGTGGCGTCACCCCTCCACTTT
CDR3: CASSSTQGVASPLHF

D: .
V: TRBV29-1
length: 15
J: TRBJ2-5
size: once
DNA: TGCAGCGTTGAAGCTACAGGGCTGACCCAAGAGACCCAGTACTTC
CDR3: CSVEATGLTQETQYF

D: TRBD1
V: TRBV30
length: 15
J: TRBJ2-5
size: .
DNA: TGTGCCTGGAGGCCCCGACAGGGGTTCCAAGAGACCCAGTACTTC
CDR3: CAWRPRQGFQETQYF

D: .
V: TRBV5-1
length: 15
J: TRBJ1-1
size: .
DNA: TGCGCCAGCAGTTTTGTGGGGGGGTTGAACACTGAAGCTTTCTTT
CDR3: CASSFVGGLNTEAFF

D: TRBD1
V: TRBV11-2
length: 13
J: TRBJ1-2
size: .
DNA: TGTGCCAGCAGCAGGTGGGACAGGAAGGGCTACACCTTC
CDR3: CASSRWDRKGYTF

D: .
V: TRBV6-5
length: 14
J: TRBJ1-2
size: .
DNA: TGTGCCAGCAGTTACCTTGGGGGAAGCTATGGCTACACCTTC
CDR3: CASSYLGGSYGYTF

D: TRBD2
V: TRBV5-1
length: 16
J: TRBJ2-3
size: once
DNA: TGCGCCAGCAGCTTGGAGCGGGGTAAAATTCCAGATACGCAGTATTTT
CDR3: CASSLERGKIPDTQYF

D: .
V: TRBV27
length: 13
J: TRBJ1-5
size: .
DNA: TGTGCCAGCAGTCTTCGAGGAAATCAGCCCCAGCATTTT
CDR3: CASSLRGNQPQHF

D: .
V: TRBV7-2
length: 15
J: TRBJ1-6
size: .
DNA: TGTGCCAGCAGCTTACTTTCAGGGGAGGATTCACCCCTCCACTTT
CDR3: CASSLLSGEDSPLHF

D: TRBD1
V: TRBV4-3
length: 15
J: TRBJ1-1
size: .
DNA: TGCGCCAGCAGCCGACAGGGGGGTTTGAACACTGAAGCTTTCTTT
CDR3: CASSRQGGLNTEAFF

D: TRBD2
V: TRBV6-5
length: 15
J: TRBJ2-7
size: .
DNA: TGTGCCAGCAGTTACAACCCGCGGGGGGGATACGAGCAGTACTTC
CDR3: CASSYNPRGGYEQYF

D: TRBD1
V: TRBV7-2
length: 14
J: TRBJ2-1
size: .
DNA: TGTGCCAGCAGCCAAGGACAGGGGAGAAGTGAGCAGTTCTTC
CDR3: CASSQGQGRSEQFF

D: .
V: TRBV6-6
length: 15
J: TRBJ1-1
size: .
DNA: TGTGCCAGCAGTTACCCGGCCGCGAGGGACACTGAAGCTTTCTTT
CDR3: CASSYPAARDTEAFF

D: .
V: TRBV10-3
length: 13
J: TRBJ2-7
size: .
DNA: TGTGCCATCAGTGCGGACAGCTCCTACGAGCAGTACTTC
CDR3: CAISADSSYEQYF

D: .
V: TRBV5-1
length: 15
J: TRBJ2-6
size: .
DNA: TGCGCCAGCAGCTTAGGGAACTCCGGGGCCAACGTCCTGACTTTC
CDR3: CASSLGNSGANVLTF

D: TRBD1
V: TRBV19
length: 15
J: TRBJ2-7
size: .
DNA: TGTGCCAGTAGTATAGTAGGGACAGGCTCCTACGAGCAGTACTTC
CDR3: CASSIVGTGSYEQYF

D: .
V: TRBV7-6
length: 15
J: TRBJ2-7
size: once
DNA: TGTGCCAGCAGCCCCCTCTCCGGGACCTTCTACGAGCAGTACTTC
CDR3: CASSPLSGTFYEQYF

D: .
V: TRBV5-1
length: 14
J: TRBJ2-3
size: .
DNA: TGCGCCAGCAGCTTGGATGCTAGCACAGATACGCAGTATTTT
CDR3: CASSLDASTDTQYF

D: TRBD1
V: TRBV4-2
length: 17
J: TRBJ1-1
size: few
DNA: TGTGCCAGCAGCCAAGGGTTTGGAAACAGGGGGAACACTGAAGCTTTCTTT
CDR3: CASSQGFGNRGNTEAFF

D: .
V: TRBV5-1
length: 15
J: TRBJ1-3
size: .
DNA: TGCGCCAGCAGCTTGGCGGGCAGCTCTGGAAACACCATATATTTT
CDR3: CASSLAGSSGNTIYF

D: .
V: TRBV10-3
length: 11
J: TRBJ1-1
size: .
DNA: TGTGCCATCAGTGAGTCGAGGGGAGCTTTCTTT
CDR3: CAISESRGAFF

D: TRBD1
V: TRBV10-3
length: 16
J: TRBJ1-3
size: .
DNA: TGTGCCATCAGCGGAAAGCAGGGGGATTCGGGAAACACCATATATTTT
CDR3: CAISGKQGDSGNTIYF

D: .
V: TRBV10-3
length: 14
J: TRBJ1-1
size: .
DNA: TGTGCCATCAGTGAGACCCTCCTGCACACTGAAGCTTTCTTT
CDR3: CAISETLLHTEAFF

D: TRBD2
V: TRBV28
length: 16
J: TRBJ2-5
size: .
DNA: TGTGCCAGCTACCCCGGGACTAGTGGCTTTGGGGAGACCCAGTACTTC
CDR3: CASYPGTSGFGETQYF

D: .
V: TRBV12-5
length: 16
J: TRBJ1-6
size: .
DNA: TGTGCTAGTGGCAATTCAGGGTCCCCCTATAATTCACCCCTCCACTTT
CDR3: CASGNSGSPYNSPLHF

D: .
V: TRBV28
length: 14
J: TRBJ2-5
size: .
DNA: TGTGCCAGCAGTTTCCCCGGGGGGACAAAGACCCAGTACTTC
CDR3: CASSFPGGTKTQYF

D: .
V: TRBV5-5
length: 14
J: TRBJ1-1
size: few
DNA: TGTGCCAGCAGCTTGGAGGGGCGAGGCACTGAAGCTTTCTTT
CDR3: CASSLEGRGTEAFF

D: .
V: TRBV5-4
length: 13
J: TRBJ2-7
size: .
DNA: TGTGCCAGCAGCCCGGAGGAATCCTACGAGCAGTACTTC
CDR3: CASSPEESYEQYF

D: .
V: TRBV7-2
length: 13
J: TRBJ1-5
size: once
DNA: TGTGCCAGCAGCTTGGGTTTTAATCAGCCCCAGCATTTT
CDR3: CASSLGFNQPQHF

D: .
V: TRBV2
length: 12
J: TRBJ1-1
size: few
DNA: TGTGCCAGCCAACAGACGAACACTGAAGCTTTCTTT
CDR3: CASQQTNTEAFF

D: .
V: TRBV6-4
length: 16
J: TRBJ1-2
size: once
DNA: TGTGCCAGCAGTGACATACACCAAACAGGGTCCTATGGCTACACCTTC
CDR3: CASSDIHQTGSYGYTF

D: .
V: TRBV7-9
length: 13
J: TRBJ1-4
size: .
DNA: TGTGCCAGCAGCTTACAGGGTAGTGAAAAACTGTTTTTT
CDR3: CASSLQGSEKLFF

D: .
V: TRBV5-1
length: 15
J: TRBJ2-3
size: .
DNA: TGCGCCAGCAGCTTGACAGGGTATAGCACAGATACGCAGTATTTT
CDR3: CASSLTGYSTDTQYF

D: .
V: TRBV7-8
length: 14
J: TRBJ1-6
size: .
DNA: TGTGCCAGCAGCTTAACTGGTTATAATTCACCCCTCCACTTT
CDR3: CASSLTGYNSPLHF

D: .
V: TRBV9
length: 13
J: TRBJ2-5
size: .
DNA: TGTGCCAGCAGCCCCCCCGTCCAAGAGACCCAGTACTTC
CDR3: CASSPPVQETQYF